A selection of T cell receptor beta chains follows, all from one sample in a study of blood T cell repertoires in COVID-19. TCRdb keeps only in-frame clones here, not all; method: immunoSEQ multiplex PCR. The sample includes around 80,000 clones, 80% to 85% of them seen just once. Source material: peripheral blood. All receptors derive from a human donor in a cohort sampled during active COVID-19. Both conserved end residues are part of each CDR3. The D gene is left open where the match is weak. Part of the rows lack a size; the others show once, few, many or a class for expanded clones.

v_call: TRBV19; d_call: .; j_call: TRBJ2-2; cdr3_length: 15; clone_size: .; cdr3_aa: CASSKEGGTTGELFF; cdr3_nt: TGTGCCAGTAGTAAGGAGGGGGGGACCACCGGGGAGCTGTTTTTT
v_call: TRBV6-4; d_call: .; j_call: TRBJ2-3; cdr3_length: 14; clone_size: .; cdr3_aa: CASSLEDSSDTQYF; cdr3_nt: TGTGCCAGCAGTTTAGAGGACTCCTCAGATACGCAGTATTTT
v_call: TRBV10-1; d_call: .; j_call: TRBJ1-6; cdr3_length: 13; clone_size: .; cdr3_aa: CASSQDRNSPLHF; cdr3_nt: TGCGCCAGCAGTCAGGACAGAAATTCACCCCTCCACTTT
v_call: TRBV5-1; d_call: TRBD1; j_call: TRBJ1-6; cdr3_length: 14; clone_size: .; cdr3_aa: CASSLGQADSPLHF; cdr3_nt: TGCGCCAGCAGCCTGGGACAGGCGGATTCACCCCTCCACTTT
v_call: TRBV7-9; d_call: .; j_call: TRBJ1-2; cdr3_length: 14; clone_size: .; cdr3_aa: CASSFANREGGYTF; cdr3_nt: TGTGCCAGCAGCTTTGCGAACAGGGAGGGGGGCTACACCTTC
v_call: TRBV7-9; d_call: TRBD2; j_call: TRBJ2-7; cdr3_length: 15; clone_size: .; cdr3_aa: CASSPGGGSSYEQYF; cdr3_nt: TGTGCCAGCAGCCCTGGGGGGGGAAGCTCCTACGAGCAGTACTTC
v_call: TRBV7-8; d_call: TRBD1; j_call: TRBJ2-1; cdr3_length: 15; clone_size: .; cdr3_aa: CASSATGGWYNEQFF; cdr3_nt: TGTGCCAGCAGCGCAACAGGGGGATGGTACAATGAGCAGTTCTTC
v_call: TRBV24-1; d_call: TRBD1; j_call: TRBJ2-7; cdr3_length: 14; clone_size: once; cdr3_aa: CATSQGNRGTEQYF; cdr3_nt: TGTGCCACCTCCCAGGGTAACAGGGGAACCGAGCAGTACTTC
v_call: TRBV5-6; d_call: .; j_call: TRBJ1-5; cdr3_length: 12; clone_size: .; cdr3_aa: CASSLLNQPQHF; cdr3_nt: TGTGCCAGCAGCTTGCTGAATCAGCCCCAGCATTTT
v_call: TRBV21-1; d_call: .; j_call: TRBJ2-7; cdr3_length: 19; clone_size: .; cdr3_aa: CASSREGTPGNRVAYEQYF; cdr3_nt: TGTGCCAGCAGCCGGGAGGGGACCCCCGGGAACAGGGTTGCATACGAGCAGTACTTC
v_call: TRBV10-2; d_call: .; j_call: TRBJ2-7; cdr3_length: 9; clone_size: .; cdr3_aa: CASGAEQYF; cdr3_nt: TGCGCCAGCGGAGCCGAGCAGTACTTC
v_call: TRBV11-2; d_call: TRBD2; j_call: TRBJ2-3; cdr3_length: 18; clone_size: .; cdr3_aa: CASSLGRLAGKGEDTQYF; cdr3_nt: TGTGCCAGCAGCTTAGGCCGACTAGCGGGGAAGGGGGAAGATACGCAGTATTTT
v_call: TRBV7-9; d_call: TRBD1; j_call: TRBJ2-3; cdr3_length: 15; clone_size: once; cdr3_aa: CASSLTGGNADTQYF; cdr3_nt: TGTGCCAGCAGCTTGACAGGGGGCAACGCAGATACGCAGTATTTT
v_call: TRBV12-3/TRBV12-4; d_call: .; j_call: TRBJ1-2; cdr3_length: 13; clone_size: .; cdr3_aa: CASSSTYLITDTF; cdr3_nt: TGTGCCAGCAGCTCAACCTACCTTATAACTGACACCTTC
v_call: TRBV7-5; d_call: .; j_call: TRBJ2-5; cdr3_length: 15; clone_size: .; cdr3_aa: CVRSYTTGWEETQYF; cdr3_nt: TGTGTCAGAAGCTACACGACGGGGTGGGAAGAGACCCAGTACTTC
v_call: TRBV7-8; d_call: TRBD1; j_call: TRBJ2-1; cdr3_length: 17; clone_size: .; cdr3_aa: CASSFVVGTGGFNEQFF; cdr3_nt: TGTGCCAGCAGCTTTGTAGTAGGGACAGGGGGCTTCAATGAGCAGTTCTTC
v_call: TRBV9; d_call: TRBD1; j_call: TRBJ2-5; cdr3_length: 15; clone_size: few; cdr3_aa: CASSAGQGQRETQYF; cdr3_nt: TGTGCCAGCAGCGCTGGACAGGGCCAGAGAGAGACCCAGTACTTC
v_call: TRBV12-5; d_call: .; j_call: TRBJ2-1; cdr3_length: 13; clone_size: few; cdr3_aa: CASGSTRVNEQFF; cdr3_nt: TGTGCTAGTGGTTCGACTAGGGTAAATGAGCAGTTCTTC
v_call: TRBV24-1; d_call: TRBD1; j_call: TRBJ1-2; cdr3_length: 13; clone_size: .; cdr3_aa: CATSDPGQDGYTF; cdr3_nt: TGTGCCACCAGTGATCCGGGACAGGATGGCTACACCTTC
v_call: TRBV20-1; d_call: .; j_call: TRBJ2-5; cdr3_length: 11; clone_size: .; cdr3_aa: CSAQVEETQYF; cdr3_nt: TGCAGTGCTCAGGTAGAGGAGACCCAGTACTTC
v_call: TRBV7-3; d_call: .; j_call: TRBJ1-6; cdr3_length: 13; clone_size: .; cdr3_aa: CASSPLGGSPLHF; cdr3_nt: TGTGCCAGCAGCCCCCTTGGGGGGTCACCCCTCCACTTT
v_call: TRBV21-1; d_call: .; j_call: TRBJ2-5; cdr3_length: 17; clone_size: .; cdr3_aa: CASSKASRVWDQETQYF; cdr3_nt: TGTGCCAGCAGCAAAGCCTCCAGGGTTTGGGACCAAGAGACCCAGTACTTC
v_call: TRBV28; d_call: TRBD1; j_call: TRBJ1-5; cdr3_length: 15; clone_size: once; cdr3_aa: CASSLSRGLSQPQHF; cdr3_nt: TGTGCCAGCAGTTTATCCAGGGGGCTAAGTCAGCCCCAGCATTTT
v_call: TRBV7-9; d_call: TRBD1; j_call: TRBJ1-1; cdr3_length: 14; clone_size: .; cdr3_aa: CASSLQGTYTEAFF; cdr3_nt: TGTGCCAGCAGCCTACAGGGGACGTACACTGAAGCTTTCTTT
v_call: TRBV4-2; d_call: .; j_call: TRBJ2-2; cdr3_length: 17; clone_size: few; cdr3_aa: CASTRGITGRGTGELFF; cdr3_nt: TGTGCCAGCACGAGGGGTATAACCGGGAGAGGGACCGGGGAGCTGTTTTTT
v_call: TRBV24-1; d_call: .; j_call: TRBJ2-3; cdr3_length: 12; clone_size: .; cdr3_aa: CATSPRGLQQYF; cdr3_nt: TGTGCCACCAGTCCCAGGGGTCTGCAGCAGTATTTT
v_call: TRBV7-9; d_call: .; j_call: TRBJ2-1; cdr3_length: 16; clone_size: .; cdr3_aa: CASSEPGLSYYNEQFF; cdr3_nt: TGTGCCAGCAGTGAACCGGGACTGAGCTATTACAATGAGCAGTTCTTC
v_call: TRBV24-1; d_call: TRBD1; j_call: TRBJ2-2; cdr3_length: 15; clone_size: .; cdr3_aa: CAAESGTGRSGELFF; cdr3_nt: TGTGCCGCTGAATCCGGGACAGGGAGGTCCGGGGAGCTGTTTTTT
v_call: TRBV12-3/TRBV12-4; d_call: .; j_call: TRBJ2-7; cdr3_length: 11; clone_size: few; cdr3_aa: CASSLGPQQYF; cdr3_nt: TGTGCCAGCAGTTTAGGGCCGCAGCAGTACTTC
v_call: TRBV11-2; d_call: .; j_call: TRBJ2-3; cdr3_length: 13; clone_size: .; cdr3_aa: CASSPNPRATQYF; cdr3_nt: TGTGCCAGCAGCCCCAACCCCCGAGCTACGCAGTATTTT
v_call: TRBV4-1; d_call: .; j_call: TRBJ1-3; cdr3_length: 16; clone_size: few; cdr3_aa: CASSQSETDPGNTIYF; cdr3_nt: TGCGCCAGCAGCCAGTCTGAGACAGATCCTGGAAACACCATATATTTT
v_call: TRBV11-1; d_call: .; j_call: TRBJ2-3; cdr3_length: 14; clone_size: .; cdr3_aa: CASSLTRSTDTQYF; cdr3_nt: TGTGCCAGCAGCTTAACCAGAAGCACAGATACGCAGTATTTT
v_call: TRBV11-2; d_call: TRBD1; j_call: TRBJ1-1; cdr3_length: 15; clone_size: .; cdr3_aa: CASSHRGRMNTEAFF; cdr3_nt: TGTGCCAGCAGCCACAGGGGCCGGATGAACACTGAAGCTTTCTTT
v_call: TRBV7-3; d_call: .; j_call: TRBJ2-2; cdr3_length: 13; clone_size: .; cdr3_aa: CASSRLASGELFF; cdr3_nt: TGTGCCAGCAGCCGGCTAGCGTCCGGGGAGCTGTTTTTT
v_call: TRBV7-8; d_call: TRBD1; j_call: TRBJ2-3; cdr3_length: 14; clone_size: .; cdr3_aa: CASSTDRGTDTQYF; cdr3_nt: TGTGCCAGCAGTACGGACAGGGGCACAGATACGCAGTATTTT
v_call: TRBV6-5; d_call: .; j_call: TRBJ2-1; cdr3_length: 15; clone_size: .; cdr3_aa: CASRRTETSYNEQFF; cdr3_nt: TGTGCCAGCAGAAGGACAGAAACCTCCTACAATGAGCAGTTCTTC
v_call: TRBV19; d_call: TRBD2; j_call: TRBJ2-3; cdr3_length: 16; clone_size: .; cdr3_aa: CASSKGLAGFTDTQYF; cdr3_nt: TGTGCCAGTAGTAAGGGACTAGCGGGATTCACAGATACGCAGTATTTT
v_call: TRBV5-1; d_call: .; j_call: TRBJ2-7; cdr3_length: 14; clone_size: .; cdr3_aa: CASSSRQVLDEQYF; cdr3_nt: TGCGCCAGCAGCAGTCGACAGGTTCTCGACGAGCAGTACTTC
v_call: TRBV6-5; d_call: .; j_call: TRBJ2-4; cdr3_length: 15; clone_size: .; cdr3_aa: CASSYKGIGRNIQYF; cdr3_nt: TGTGCCAGCAGTTACAAGGGGATCGGTAGGAACATTCAGTACTTC
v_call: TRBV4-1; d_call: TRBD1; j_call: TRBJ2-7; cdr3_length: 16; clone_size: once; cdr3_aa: CASSLEHRDSGAEQYF; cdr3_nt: TGCGCCAGCAGCCTCGAGCACCGGGACAGTGGTGCCGAGCAGTACTTC
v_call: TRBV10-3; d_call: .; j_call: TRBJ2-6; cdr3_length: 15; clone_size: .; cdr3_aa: CAISLPGDGANVLTF; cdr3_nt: TGTGCCATCAGCCTGCCGGGGGATGGGGCCAACGTCCTGACTTTC
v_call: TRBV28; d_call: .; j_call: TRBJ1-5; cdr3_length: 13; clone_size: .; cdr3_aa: CASSFNPNQPQHF; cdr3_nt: TGTGCCAGCAGTTTTAATCCTAATCAGCCCCAGCATTTT
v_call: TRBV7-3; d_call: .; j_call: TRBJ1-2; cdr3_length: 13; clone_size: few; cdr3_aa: CASSFARGSGYTF; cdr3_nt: TGTGCCAGCAGCTTTGCCAGGGGAAGTGGCTACACCTTC
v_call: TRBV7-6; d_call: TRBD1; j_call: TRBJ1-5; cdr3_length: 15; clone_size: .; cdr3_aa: CASRSRDRGNQPQHF; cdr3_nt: TGTGCCAGCAGGTCCCGGGACAGGGGCAATCAGCCCCAGCATTTT
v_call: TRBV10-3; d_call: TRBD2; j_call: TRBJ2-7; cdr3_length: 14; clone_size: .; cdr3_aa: CAIGLAGGPHEQYF; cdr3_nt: TGTGCCATTGGACTAGCGGGGGGGCCGCACGAGCAGTACTTC
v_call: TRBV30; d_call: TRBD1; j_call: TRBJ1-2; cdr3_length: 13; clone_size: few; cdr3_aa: CAWTRQGADGYTF; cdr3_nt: TGTGCCTGGACCAGACAGGGGGCCGATGGCTACACCTTC
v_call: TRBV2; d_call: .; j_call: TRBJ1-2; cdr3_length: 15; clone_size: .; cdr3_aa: CASSEAQASTYGYTF; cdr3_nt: TGTGCCAGCAGTGAAGCGCAGGCCAGTACCTATGGCTACACCTTC
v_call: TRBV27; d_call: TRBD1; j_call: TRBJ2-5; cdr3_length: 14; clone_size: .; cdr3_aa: CASSPGQGLETQYF; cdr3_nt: TGTGCCAGCAGTCCCGGACAGGGGTTGGAGACCCAGTACTTC
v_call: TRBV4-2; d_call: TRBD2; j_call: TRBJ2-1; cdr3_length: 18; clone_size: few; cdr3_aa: CASSPQGLAGDSYNEQFF; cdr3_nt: TGTGCCAGCAGCCCACAGGGACTAGCGGGGGACTCCTACAATGAGCAGTTCTTC
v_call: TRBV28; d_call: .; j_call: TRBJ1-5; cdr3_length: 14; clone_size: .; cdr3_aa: CASSFTGPNQPQHF; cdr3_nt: TGTGCCAGCAGTTTTACAGGACCCAATCAGCCCCAGCATTTT
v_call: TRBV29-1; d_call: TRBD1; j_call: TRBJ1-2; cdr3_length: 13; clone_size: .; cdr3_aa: CSLGQGDNYGYTF; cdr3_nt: TGCAGCCTAGGACAGGGAGATAACTATGGCTACACCTTC
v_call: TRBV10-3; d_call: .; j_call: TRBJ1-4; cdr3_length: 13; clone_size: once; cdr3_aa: CAISEGQNEKLFF; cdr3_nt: TGTGCCATCAGTGAGGGGCAGAATGAAAAACTGTTTTTT
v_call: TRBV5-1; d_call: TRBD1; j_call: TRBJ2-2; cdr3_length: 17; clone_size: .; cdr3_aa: CASSLLSGQGETGELFF; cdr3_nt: TGCGCCAGCAGCTTGCTCTCGGGACAGGGTGAGACCGGGGAGCTGTTTTTT
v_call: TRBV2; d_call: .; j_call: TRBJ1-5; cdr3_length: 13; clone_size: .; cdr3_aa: CASSDTGNQPQHF; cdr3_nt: TGTGCCAGCAGTGACACAGGGAATCAGCCCCAGCATTTT
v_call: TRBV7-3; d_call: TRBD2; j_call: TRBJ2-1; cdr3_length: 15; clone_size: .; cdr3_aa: CASSSSSGSYNEQFF; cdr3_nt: TGTGCCAGCAGCTCATCTAGCGGGTCCTACAATGAGCAGTTCTTC
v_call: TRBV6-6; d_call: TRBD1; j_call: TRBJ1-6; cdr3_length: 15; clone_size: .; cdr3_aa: CASRPGTGKNSPLHF; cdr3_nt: TGTGCCAGCAGACCAGGGACAGGGAAAAATTCACCCCTCCACTTT
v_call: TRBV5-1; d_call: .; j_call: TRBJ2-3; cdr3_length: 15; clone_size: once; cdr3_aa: CASSSLGPSTDTQYF; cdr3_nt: TGCGCCAGCAGTTCACTAGGTCCTAGCACAGATACGCAGTATTTT
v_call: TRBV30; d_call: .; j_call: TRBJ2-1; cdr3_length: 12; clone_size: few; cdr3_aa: CAWSIPQDEQFF; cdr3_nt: TGTGCCTGGAGTATACCGCAGGATGAGCAGTTCTTC
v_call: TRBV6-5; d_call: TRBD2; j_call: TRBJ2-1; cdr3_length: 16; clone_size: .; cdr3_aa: CASSYAAGGPLDEQFF; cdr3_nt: TGTGCCAGCAGTTACGCGGCGGGGGGCCCCCTCGATGAGCAGTTCTTC